The next 27 T cell receptor beta chains were all read from a single sample in a study of draining lymph node invasion in breast cancer. TCRdb re-called the bulk RNA-seq reads with MiXCR, one entry per CDR3 protein. The sample has fewer than 2,500 distinct CDR3 sequences, approximately 81% seen once; the top ten hold 2% to 3%. Sorting for CD4+ CD45RA- CD25- cells yielded memory conventional CD4 T cells. The material sequenced was sorted memory CD4+ effector T cells from a lymph node. These receptors all stem from a female donor with luminal breast cancer.

The J gene is TRBJ2-4, the V gene TRBV11-2, with D perhaps TRBD1 or TRBD2 (5 bases each). Trimming pared 5 bases from V and 5 bases from J, leaving 13 bases between. The CDR3 has 14 residues. CDR1 SGHAT and CDR2 FQNNGV come from the germline V gene. As DNA, the CDR3 is TGTGCCAGCAGCCCCCTGGTGGGACAAAACATTCAGTACTTC. Translated: CASSPLVGQNIQYF. The full variable domain, rest sourced from reference TRBV11-2 and TRBJ2-4, is EAGVAQSPRYKIIEKRQSVAFWCNPISGHATLYWYQQILGQGPKLLIQFQNNGVVDDSQLPKDRFSAERLKGVDSTLKIQPAKLEDSAVYLCASSPLVGQNIQYFGAGTRLSVL.

This sequence joins TRBV18 and TRBJ1-4; D call uncertain. CDR1 is KGHSH, CDR2 LQKENI, per germline. This CDR3 contains 15 residues. Between the trimmed V and J ends, which lost 5 bases and 3 bases, there was a span of 13 bases. The DNA of the CDR3 is TGTGCCAGCTCAGACCCGACGGAGCCTAATGAAAAACTGTTTTTT. Its protein is CASSDPTEPNEKLFF.

On this clonotype itself: An end of the junction differs from the germline gene, which may be a read error. This chain joins TRBV7-2 and TRBJ1-2, with TRBD1 identical over 10 bases. Germline loops: CDR1 SGHTA, CDR2 FQGNSA. The CDR3 spans 13 residues. CDR3 nucleotide sequence: TGTGTCAGCAGCTTAGGGACAGGGGAAGGCTACACCTTC. This translates into CVSSLGTGEGYTF.

This clonotype has only one observation. V and J are TRBV5-1 and TRBJ1-1; D is undetermined. The CDR3 is made up of 15 amino acids. Germline values: CDR1 SGHRS, CDR2 YFSETQ. Trimming left V 4 bases short and J 3 bases short, with 16 bases between. The CDR3 sequence: CASSPTGDPDTEAFF. In nucleotides, the CDR3 is TGCGCCAGCAGCCCCACTGGGGATCCCGACACTGAAGCTTTCTTT.

J is TRBJ2-4 and V is TRBV7-1; D might be TRBD2 (5 bases). TRBV7-1 is treated as an ORF (open reading frame) with a function not yet certain. With 3 bases removed from V and 2 bases from J, the gap between germline ends came to 8 bases. CDR3 size: 14 residues. CDR3 nucleotides: TGTGCCAGCAGCTCCGGGATGTCCAAAAACATTCAGTACTTC. Residues: CASSSGMSKNIQYF.

The CDR3 reads CASSQGARTYEQYV. In nucleotides, the CDR3 is TGTGCCAGCAGCCAAGGGGCCCGGACCTACGAGCAGTACGTC. The chain couples TRBV3-1 to TRBJ2-7; D gene uncertain. CDR3 length: 14 residues. V gave up 1 base and J gave up 2 bases, with 9 bases separating them. Looked up from germline, CDR1 is LGHDT and CDR2 is YNNKEL (reference sequence).

The J gene is TRBJ1-1, the V gene TRBV3-1; tentative D call: TRBD1 (5 bases). The ends were cut back, 4 bases at V and 1 base at J, with 10 bases in the middle. CDR3 length: 14 amino acids. The germline CDR1 and CDR2 sequences are LGHDT and YNNKEL (reference sequence). CDR3 protein: CASSRSGGNTEAFF. The CDR3 region has the DNA TGTGCCAGCAGCCGATCCGGGGGGAACACTGAAGCTTTCTTT.

The gene calls are TRBV28 and TRBJ1-2; D is uncertain. This CDR3 is built from 14 residues. V lost 4 bases and J lost 8, with 17 bases in between. Germline CDR1 and CDR2: MDHEN and SYDVKM. CDR3 in amino acids: CASSSDWEGRGYTF. The CDR3 DNA is TGTGCCAGCAGTTCGGACTGGGAAGGGCGCGGCTACACCTTC.

This clonotype was observed a few times. This sequence joins TRBV11-2 and TRBJ2-2; TRBD1 is a possible D gene (6 bases). V was shortened by 5 bases and J by 3 bases, with 10 bases between the two germline ends. This CDR3 contains 14 residues. Germline assignment: CDR1 SGHAT and CDR2 FQNNGV. The CDR3 loop is CASSMDSYTGELFF. In nucleotides, the CDR3 is TGTGCCAGCAGCATGGACAGTTACACCGGGGAGCTGTTTTTT.

The chain couples TRBV9 to TRBJ2-3, with TRBD2 matching 7 bases. The CDR3 runs to 15 residues. Germline lookup yields CDR1 SGDLS and CDR2 YYNGEE. V gave up 4 bases and J gave up 2 bases; unmatched junction bases: 7. The CDR3 nucleotides read TGTGCCAGCAGCTCAGCTAGCGGATACACAGATACGCAGTATTTT. Protein sequence: CASSSASGYTDTQYF. Based on the CDR3 plus reference TRBV9 and TRBJ2-3, the full variable domain is DSGVTQTPKHLITATGQRVTLRCSPRSGDLSVYWYQQSLDQGLQFLIQYYNGEERAKGNILERFSAQQFPDLHSELNLSSLELGDSALYFCASSSASGYTDTQYFGPGTRLTVL.

The DNA of the CDR3 is TGTGCCAGCAGTTTAACGGACAGGACCTACGAGCAGTACTTC. It specifies CASSLTDRTYEQYF. The chain employs TRBV27 and TRBJ2-7; 7 bases line up with TRBD1. CDR1 MNHEY and CDR2 SMNVEV come from the germline V gene (reference sequence). The V gene end was trimmed by 2 bases and the J gene end by 2 bases; junction bases not matched to a gene: 3. The CDR3 runs 14 residues.

The chain carries TRBV6-6 and TRBJ1-5, with a tentative D call TRBD1 (5 bases). The CDR3 runs to 11 residues. The V and J ends lost 6 bases and 7 bases respectively, with 7 bases between them. Germline loops: CDR1 MNHNY, CDR2 SVGAGI (reference sequence). CDR3: CASSAGQPQHF. The DNA of the CDR3 is TGTGCCAGCAGCGCAGGGCAGCCCCAGCATTTT.

This rearrangement joins TRBV10-3 to TRBJ1-1, with a possible D match to TRBD1 (5 bases). This CDR3 spans 14 amino acids. Germline loops: CDR1 ENHRY, CDR2 SYGVKD. V was cut by 6 bases and J by 0 bases, with 11 bases left in between. For the CDR3, the DNA is TGTGCCATCAGCCTCGACAGAGTGAACACTGAAGCTTTCTTT. It specifies CAISLDRVNTEAFF.

The V and J genes are TRBV30 and TRBJ1-1; a weak D match, TRBD1 (6 bases). The germline V gene encodes CDR1 GTSNPN and CDR2 SVGIG (reference sequence). V was pared by 4 bases and J by 1 base, with 7 bases between. CDR3 size: 12 residues. CDR3 nucleotide sequence: TGTGCCTGGACACAGGGGAACACTGAAGCTTTCTTT. Translated: CAWTQGNTEAFF.

Regarding this clonotype: A read error may account for a junction end that differs from germline. The chain joins TRBV12-3 or TRBV12-4 to TRBJ1-6; D perhaps matches TRBD1 (5 bases). The CDR3 loop spans 13 amino acids. Written as DNA, the CDR3 is TGCGCCAGCAGTTTGGGGGAAGGTGGACCCCTCCACTTT. This encodes CASSLGEGGPLHF.

To note about this clonotype: A read error may produce the germline difference seen at one junction end. J is TRBJ1-3 and V is TRBV6-2 or TRBV6-3; D remains ambiguous. The germline CDR1 and CDR2 sequences are MNHEY and SVGEGT. The CDR3 length is 13 residues. The CDR3 region has the DNA TGTGCCAGCAGTTATCCATCTGGAGACACCATATATTTT. Translation gives CASSYPSGDTIYF.

The chain joins TRBV30 to TRBJ1-3, with D hard to call. Deletions cut 7 bases from V and 0 bases from J, with 10 bases between. Germline V CDR1 and CDR2: GTSNPN, SVGIG (reference sequence). The CDR3 loop spans 13 amino acids. The CDR3 here is CAFGPTSGNTIYF. CDR3 nucleotides: TGTGCCTTTGGACCGACCTCTGGAAACACCATATATTTT.

The chain joins TRBV6-1 to TRBJ1-1; no firm D call. V was cut by 6 bases and J by 9 bases, with 14 bases left in between. Germline lookup yields CDR1 MNHNS and CDR2 SASEGT. The CDR3 contains 12 residues. The CDR3 DNA reads as TGTGCCAGCAGCTTATCCAGCTTAAAAGCTTTCTTT. Protein product: CASSLSSLKAFF.

This rearrangement joins TRBV20-1 to TRBJ1-6; TRBD1 matches 12 bases. Germline CDR1 and CDR2: DFQATT and SNEGSKA (reference sequence). The trim removed 3 bases at V and 9 bases at J, leaving 9 bases unmatched. There are 16 residues in the CDR3. CDR3: CSARVGQGALGSPLHF. CDR3 coding DNA: TGCAGTGCTAGGGTGGGACAGGGGGCGTTAGGTTCACCCCTCCACTTT.

The rearrangement links TRBV11-2 to TRBJ2-5; 9 nucleotides match TRBD1. With 3 bases clipped from V and 5 bases from J, the junction kept 7 bases outside the gene matches. CDR1 SGHAT and CDR2 FQNNGV come from the germline V gene. This CDR3 has 15 amino acids. CDR3 protein: CASSLGQGSGETQYF. As DNA, the CDR3 is TGTGCCAGCAGCTTGGGACAGGGCTCGGGGGAGACCCAGTACTTC.

J is TRBJ2-6 and V is TRBV19, with D perhaps assigned TRBD1 or TRBD2 (6 bases each). CDR1 and CDR2 (germline): LNHDA, SQIVND (reference sequence). V lost 0 bases to trimming and J lost 10 bases, with 16 bases between them. The CDR3 covers 16 residues. The chain's CDR3 is CASSIDRIGGRNVLTF. The DNA for the CDR3 is TGTGCCAGTAGTATAGACCGCATAGGGGGGAGGAACGTCCTGACTTTC. The full variable domain, in which reference TRBV19 and TRBJ2-6 provide the parts outside the CDR3, is DGGITQSPKYLFRKEGQNVTLSCEQNLNHDAMYWYRQDPGQGLRLIYYSQIVNDFQKGDIAEGYSVSREKKESFPLTVTSAQKNPTAFYLCASSIDRIGGRNVLTFGAGSRLTVL.

The V call is TRBV7-6, the J call TRBJ2-3; TRBD1 is a possible D gene (6 bases). V was clipped by 5 bases and J by 1 base, with 16 bases between them. The CDR3 is 16 amino acids. Germline V gene data show CDR1 as SGHVS and CDR2 as FNYEAQ. CDR3 nucleotides: TGTGCCAGCAGCCCCGGGACCCCAGGGGGCACAGATACGCAGTATTTT. Protein sequence: CASSPGTPGGTDTQYF.

The chain employs TRBV12-3 or TRBV12-4 and TRBJ1-1; the D gene is possibly TRBD1 (5 bases). The V end lost 6 bases, the J end lost 2 bases, and 13 bases lay between the germline ends. There are 14 residues in the CDR3. Here the CDR3 reads CASRPGAANTEAFF. The CDR3 DNA follows: TGTGCCAGCAGGCCCGGGGCGGCTAACACTGAAGCTTTCTTT.

The rearrangement links TRBV12-3 or TRBV12-4 to TRBJ1-6; no definite D call. There are 13 residues in the CDR3. Deletions cut 5 bases from V and 6 bases from J, with 8 bases between. The CDR3 region has the DNA TGTGCCAGCAGTCCTCCTGGTAATTCACCCCTCCACTTT. Its protein product is CASSPPGNSPLHF.

The chain joins TRBV19 to TRBJ2-1; 10 nucleotides align to TRBD2. V was pared by 5 bases and J by 2 bases, with 3 bases of the junction left unmatched. The CDR3 loop spans 15 amino acids. The germline V gene encodes CDR1 LNHDA and CDR2 SQIVND (reference sequence). The CDR3: CASSLSGGPYNEQFF. DNA for the CDR3: TGTGCCAGTAGTCTTAGCGGGGGGCCCTACAATGAGCAGTTCTTC. Drawing the rest from reference TRBV19 and TRBJ2-1, the complete variable domain is DGGITQSPKYLFRKEGQNVTLSCEQNLNHDAMYWYRQDPGQGLRLIYYSQIVNDFQKGDIAEGYSVSREKKESFPLTVTSAQKNPTAFYLCASSLSGGPYNEQFFGPGTRLTVL.

The genes are TRBV20-1 and TRBJ2-3, with 9 bases that match TRBD2. After removal of 1 base from V and 0 bases from J, the junction contained 5 bases not matched to a gene. CDR3 size: 16 residues. Germline CDR1 reads DFQATT; CDR2 reads SNEGSKA (reference sequence). The CDR3 here is CSARGLLAGSTDTQYF. The CDR3, as DNA: TGCAGTGCTAGAGGCCTGCTAGCGGGGAGCACAGATACGCAGTATTTT.

The chain joins TRBV12-3 or TRBV12-4 to TRBJ2-5; tentatively, D is TRBD1 or TRBD2 (6 bases each). The CDR3 covers 15 residues. Between the trimmed V and J ends, which lost 3 bases and 1 base, there was a span of 12 bases. The CDR3 bases are TGTGCCAGCAGTTTCTCACGGGGGCCCCAAGAGACCCAGTACTTC. This sequence encodes CASSFSRGPQETQYF.